This T cell receptor (beta chain) was observed in a study of CD8 T cells in Susac syndrome. Trimming pared 7 bases from V and 6 bases from J, leaving 13 bases between. This CDR3 contains 13 residues. From germline, CDR1 is SGHVS and CDR2 FQNEAQ. Roughly 0.45 to 1 ug RNA was reverse transcribed with random hexamers. TCRdb recomputed calls from the immunoSEQ multiplex PCR reads with MiXCR, one row per CDR3 protein. The sample shows over 150,000 distinct CDR3 sequences, about 96% of them seen only once. This TCR was sampled from a human donor with Susac syndrome. The sample was CD4+ T cells from PBMCs. The rearrangement joins TRBV7-8 to TRBJ1-5; D gene ambiguous. CDR3 in DNA: TGTGCCAGCACCCCGACCGCGAGTCAGCCCCAGCATTTT. Protein: CASTPTASQPQHF. The full variable domain, its missing parts supplied by reference TRBV7-8 and TRBJ1-5, is GAGVSQSPRYKVAKRGQDVALRCDPISGHVSLFWYQQALGQGPEFLTYFQNEAQLDKSGLPSDRFFAERPEGSVSTLKIQRTQQEDSAVYLCASTPTASQPQHFGDGTRLSIL.